The clone carrying this T cell receptor beta chain occurred many times. This sample was included in a study of tumor-infiltrating lymphocytes in primary liver carcinoma. The approximately 20-31 mg bulk tissue piece was not sorted before simultaneous RNA and DNA extraction. The CDR3 totals 16 residues. Germline CDR1 and CDR2: SGHDN and FVKESK. V lost 0 bases to trimming and J lost 2 bases, with 12 bases between them. Researchers generated TCR beta cDNA from about 530 ng of total RNA, relying on a constant-region primer. Library construction for TCR beta comprised three nested multiplex PCR rounds performed with slightly modified ARM-PCR. Researchers ran the first two PCR rounds for ten to eleven cycles each with TRBV1-TRBV30 forward primers and a C-beta reverse primer. TCRdb recomputed calls from the multiplex PCR reads with MiXCR, one row per CDR3 protein. This repertoire shows more than 95,000 distinct CDR3 sequences, approximately 78% found once; its top ten account for roughly a fifth.

The clonotype originates from a man aged 35 to 55 with primary liver carcinoma and hepatitis B virus infection. The material sequenced was liver tumor tissue from sampling region 3. The subset is: tumor region T3, left-lateral pole. The chain has TRBV14 and TRBJ2-3, with D perhaps TRBD2 (5 bases). The CDR3 sequence is CASSQDSGLNTDTQYF. The CDR3 DNA reads TGTGCCAGCAGCCAAGATTCAGGACTCAACACAGATACGCAGTATTTT. The complete variable domain, with remaining parts taken from reference TRBV14 and TRBJ2-3, reads EAGVTQFPSHSVIEKGQTVTLRCDPISGHDNLYWYRRVMGKEIKFLLHFVKESKQDESGMPNNRFLAERTGGTYSTLKVQPAELEDSGVYFCASSQDSGLNTDTQYFGPGTRLTVL.